This T cell receptor (beta chain) was identified during a study of PD-1 blockade in classical Hodgkin lymphoma. Study results and caveats: Reports described newly diagnosed patients as having lower baseline TCR diversity than healthy donors. Although disease activity or prior therapy may be involved, causes of the repertoire differences remain undefined.

Trimming removed 0 bases from V and 4 bases from J, with 15 bases in between. The CDR3 covers 16 residues. The germline CDR1 and CDR2 sequences are MNHEY and SVGAGI. Remarks on this clone: The antigen remains unidentified.

Here immunoSEQ multiplex PCR was the method, and the copy in TCRdb shows in-frame clones only, minus some. The sample yields about 21,000 clones, around nine tenths seen once. Time point here: newly diagnosed, previously untreated cHL patient sample. CD8+ T cells were isolated from thawed PBMCs by magnetic negative selection. The authors used newly diagnosed, untreated classical Hodgkin lymphoma PBMCs as comparison. The TCR was taken from a human donor with classical Hodgkin lymphoma. The rearrangement uses TRBV6-5 and TRBJ1-1; maybe TRBD1 (6 bases). Sequenced material: CD8+ T cells from blood. CDR3 loop: CASSYSSTGWGTEAFF. CDR3 in DNA: TGTGCCAGCAGTTACTCGAGTACAGGGTGGGGCACTGAAGCTTTCTTT.